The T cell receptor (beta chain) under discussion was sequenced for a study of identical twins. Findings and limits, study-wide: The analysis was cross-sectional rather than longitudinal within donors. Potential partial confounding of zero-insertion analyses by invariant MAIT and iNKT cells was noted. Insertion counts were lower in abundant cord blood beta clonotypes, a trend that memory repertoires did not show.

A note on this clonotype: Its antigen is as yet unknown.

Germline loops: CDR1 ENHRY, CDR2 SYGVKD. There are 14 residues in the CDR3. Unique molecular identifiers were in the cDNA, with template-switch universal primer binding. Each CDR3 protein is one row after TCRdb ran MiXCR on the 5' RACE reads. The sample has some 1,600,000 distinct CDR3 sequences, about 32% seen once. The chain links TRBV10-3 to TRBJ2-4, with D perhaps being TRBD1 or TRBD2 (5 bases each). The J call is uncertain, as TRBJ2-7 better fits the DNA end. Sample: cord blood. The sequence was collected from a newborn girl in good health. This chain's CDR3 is CAISESGRPYEQYF. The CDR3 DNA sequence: TGTGCCATCAGTGAGTCGGGACGGCCCTACGAGCAGTACTTC.